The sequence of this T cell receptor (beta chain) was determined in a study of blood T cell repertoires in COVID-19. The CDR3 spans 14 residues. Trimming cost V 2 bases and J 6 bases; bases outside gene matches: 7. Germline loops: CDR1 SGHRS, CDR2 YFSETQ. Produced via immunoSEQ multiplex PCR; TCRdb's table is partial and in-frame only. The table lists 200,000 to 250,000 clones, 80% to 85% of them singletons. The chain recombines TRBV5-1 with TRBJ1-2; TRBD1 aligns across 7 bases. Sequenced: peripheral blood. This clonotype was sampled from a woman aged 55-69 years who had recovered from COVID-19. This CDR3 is CASSFRQGDDGYTF. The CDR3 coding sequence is TGCGCCAGCAGCTTTAGACAGGGCGATGATGGCTACACCTTC.